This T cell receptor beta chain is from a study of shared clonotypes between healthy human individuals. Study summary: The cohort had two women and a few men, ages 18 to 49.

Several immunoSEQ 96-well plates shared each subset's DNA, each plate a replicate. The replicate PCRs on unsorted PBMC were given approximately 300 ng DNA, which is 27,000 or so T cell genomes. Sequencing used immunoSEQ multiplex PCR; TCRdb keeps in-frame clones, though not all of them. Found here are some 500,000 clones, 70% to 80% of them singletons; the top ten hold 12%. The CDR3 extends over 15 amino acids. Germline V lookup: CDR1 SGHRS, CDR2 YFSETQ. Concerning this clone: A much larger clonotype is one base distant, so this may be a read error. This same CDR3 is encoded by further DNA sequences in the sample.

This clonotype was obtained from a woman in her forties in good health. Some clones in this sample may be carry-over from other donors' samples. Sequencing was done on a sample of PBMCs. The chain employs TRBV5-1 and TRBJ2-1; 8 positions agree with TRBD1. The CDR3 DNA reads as TGCGCCAGCAGCTTGGACGGACAGGGTAACAACGAGCAGTTCTTC. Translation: CASSLDGQGNNEQFF.